The entry below gives a single T cell receptor beta chain sequence along with its context. Which antigen it targets is not known. Base-call qualities are not available, and no considerably larger clone is one nucleotide away. The time point tag for this specimen amounts to: about 28 days (+/-7) after the second vaccine dose. The sample's treatment or condition label, in plain terms: meningococcal conjugate vaccine given as trial control. Vaccinee samples were obtained from the UK trials COV001 and COV002, which included a single-blind randomized controlled phase 2/3 trial of AZD1222 (ChAdOx1 nCoV-19) in healthy adults. For TCRbeta chain sequencing, PBMC samples were collected from trial participants at day 0 and at day 28 after the second dose. This sample is part of a study of T cell responses to AZD1222 COVID-19 vaccine (dated by TCRdb to the early 2020s). With regard to the full study: A total of 233 trial participants underwent TCR sequencing, of whom about 210 had received two doses of AZD1222 and roughly 26 had received two doses of the MenACWY control vaccine. Enrollment into the trials was organized by age into subgroups of 18-55, 56-69 and 70-plus years, and those subgroups contained 148, 28 and 57 TCR-sequenced participants, respectively.

Measured from the cysteine to the phenylalanine, the CDR3 is 15 residues long. The sequence is cut down to CDR3 DNA, 45 bases in frame from base 1. The germline V gene gives CDR1 as SGHVS and CDR2 as FNYEAQ. V ends up 3 bases short and J 6 bases short, with an unmatched junction base count of 10. Findings and caveats that apply to the study as a whole: The 56-69-year group was small, and its depth increase did not reach significance, likely because of low power. Epitopes outside the regions mutated in the B.1.351 and B.1.1.7 variants were reportedly recognized by nearly half of the unique spike-specific TCRs. Conclusions about previously exposed vaccinees are limited, since just 5 to 7 AZD1222 recipients were seropositive for SARS-CoV-2 at baseline. Participants were mostly white British and included more females than males, and it was suggested by the authors that clonal diversity may have been underestimated. CD4 TCRs associated with the vaccine covered the entire spike protein, and the dominant responses were in regions 160-218 and 743-854. Because no day 14 peak-response samples were available, repertoires were characterized only after the peak T cell response. After two AZD1222 doses, both the breadth and the depth of spike-specific TCRs were significantly higher than at day 0 and than in MenACWY recipients.

The CDR3 regions of human TCRbeta chains were subjected to immunosequencing. Under the source paper's analysis protocol: TCRs in the repertoires were compared against a reference library of SARS-CoV-2-specific TCRs that had been generated with the MIRA antigen-specificity platform. Breadth was defined as the fraction of unique TCRs that were SARS-CoV-2-associated. Depth was defined as the fraction of total T cells that were SARS-CoV-2-associated. Using the MIRA data, each spike-specific TCR was assigned both to the spike region to which the TCR was reactive and to a CD4 or CD8 class. Log10-transformed breadth and depth values were compared by one-way ANOVA with Sidak's multiple comparisons tests. TCRdb carries this immuneACCESS record with in-frame sequences only. Its versions omit some clonotypes, under half of them owing to an unresolved V gene in the studies checked, with the rest unexplained. V, J and clone size were drawn from that table, and D and trimming were deduced from the DNA. The sample table lists 44,000 or so clones, roughly 77% of them with a count of one. Less than 25% of the sample comes from the top ten.

The V gene is TRBV7-6 and the J gene is TRBJ2-5; TRBD2 lines up with 7 middle nucleotides. The sequencing here drew on peripheral blood, taken 28 days after the second dose of the MenACWY control vaccine. This TCR derives from an adult who received the MenACWY meningococcal vaccine as a control. This receptor has the CDR3 CASSFSGQTDKTQYF. At the DNA level, the sequence is TGTGCCAGCAGCTTTAGCGGGCAAACGGACAAGACCCAGTACTTC.